These 6 T cell receptor beta chains were all obtained from the same sample, sequenced in a study of cytomegalovirus exposure and HLA in healthy donors. Sequencing was performed with immunoSEQ multiplex PCR; in TCRdb, only in-frame clones are kept and a portion is missing. The sample has over 200,000 clones, 80% to 90% seen once. Input material: PBMCs. These receptors originate from a woman younger than 30 in good health and CMV-seropositive.

This rearrangement joins TRBV14 to TRBJ1-1; no definite D call. Germline-derived CDR1 and CDR2 are SGHDN and FVKESK. Trimming removed 0 bases from V and 0 bases from J, with 8 bases in between. The CDR3 sequence is 15 residues long. DNA for the CDR3: TGTGCCAGCAGCCAAGAGGAGGGTTTGAACACTGAAGCTTTCTTT. As protein: CASSQEEGLNTEAFF.

The chain uses TRBV18 and TRBJ1-1, with D unclear. The germline gives CDR1 KGHSH, CDR2 LQKENI. Between the trimmed V and J ends, which lost 2 bases and 0 bases, there was a span of 13 bases. The CDR3 sequence is 16 residues long. DNA for the CDR3: TGTGCCAGCTCACCATGGGCGCAGGCCATGAACACTGAAGCTTTCTTT. Its protein is CASSPWAQAMNTEAFF.

The rearrangement joins TRBV5-1 to TRBJ2-3; TRBD2 agrees at 10 bases. The germline V gene has CDR1 SGHRS and CDR2 YFSETQ. This CDR3 has 15 residues. Germline trimming cut 4 bases from V and 1 base from J; bases unmatched to any gene: 3. CDR3 sequence reads: CASSVSGGGTDTQYF. In DNA form, the CDR3 reads TGCGCCAGCAGCGTAAGCGGGGGGGGCACAGATACGCAGTATTTT.

The chain recombines TRBV27 with TRBJ2-7, with D possibly TRBD1 on 6 matching bases. The CDR3 consists of 13 residues. Looked up from germline, CDR1 is MNHEY and CDR2 is SMNVEV (reference sequence). V was shortened by 0 bases and J by 6 bases, with 9 bases between the two germline ends. CDR3 loop: CASSLSGQIEQYF. The CDR3 nucleotides read TGTGCCAGCAGTTTATCCGGACAGATCGAGCAGTACTTC.

The CDR3 sequence is CASSPELATNTGELFF. CDR3 sequence (DNA): TGTGCCAGCAGTCCTGAACTAGCGACGAACACCGGGGAGCTGTTTTTT. This sequence joins TRBV27 and TRBJ2-2; 7 bases agree with TRBD2. V gave up 5 bases and J gave up 0 bases; unmatched junction bases: 6. The CDR3 has 16 amino acids. The germline CDR1 and CDR2 sequences are MNHEY and SMNVEV (reference sequence).

The chain joins TRBV9 to TRBJ2-5; the D gene is possibly TRBD2 (5 bases). This CDR3 spans 15 amino acids. V lost 2 bases and J lost 3, with 14 bases in between. Per germline, CDR1 SGDLS and CDR2 YYNGEE. In nucleotides, the CDR3 is TGTGCCAGCAGCGTGGGTAGTTTGGGAGAAGAGACCCAGTACTTC. Protein sequence: CASSVGSLGEETQYF.